The next 27 T cell receptor beta chains were all read from a single sample in a study of blood T cell repertoires in COVID-19. Method: immunoSEQ multiplex PCR; TCRdb's copy keeps in-frame clones and lacks some. The sample includes 110,000 or so clones, roughly 85% seen only once; the top ten take about 5.5%. Sequencing was performed on peripheral blood. All receptors come from a woman aged 55 to 70 with COVID-19, enrolled during active disease.

The chain uses TRBV7-2 and TRBJ2-3; D is perhaps TRBD1 (5 bases). Trimming removed 2 bases at V and 2 bases at J, with 17 bases between. Germline CDR1 SGHTA, CDR2 FQGNSA. CDR3 length: 17 residues. CDR3 loop: CASSLPVGDSPTDTQYF. CDR3 bases: TGTGCCAGCAGCTTACCGGTAGGAGACAGTCCCACAGATACGCAGTATTTT.

V gene TRBV12-3 or TRBV12-4 combines with J gene TRBJ1-4, with D hard to call. V was clipped by 6 bases and J by 8 bases, with 10 bases between them. The length of the CDR3 is 12 residues. The CDR3 sequence: CASRRSGEKLFF. In DNA, the CDR3 is TGTGCCAGCAGGCGGTCGGGGGAAAAACTGTTTTTT.

The CDR3 DNA follows: TGTGCCAGCAGCTTTGACAGGGGGATTGGCTACACCTTC. Translation gives CASSFDRGIGYTF. V usage is TRBV7-3 and J usage is TRBJ1-2, with 9 bases aligning to TRBD1. The CDR3 runs 13 residues. V lost 3 bases, J lost 7 bases, and 3 bases stayed unmatched. CDR1 is SGHTA and CDR2 is FQGTGA in the germline V gene.

There are a few counts of this clone. The chain uses TRBV19 and TRBJ2-7, with TRBD2 as a possible D gene (5 bases). Trimming removed 5 bases from V and 0 bases from J, with 11 bases in between. The CDR3 is 14 amino acids. Germline V gene sequence: CDR1 LNHDA, CDR2 SQIVND (reference sequence). The CDR3 sequence is CASSQAASSYEQYF. DNA for the CDR3: TGTGCCAGTAGTCAAGCGGCTAGCTCCTACGAGCAGTACTTC.

The genes are TRBV19 and TRBJ1-4; possible D gene TRBD1, 5 bases. The V gene's germline CDR1 is LNHDA and CDR2 SQIVND (reference sequence). V lost 1 base, J lost 8 bases, and 11 bases lay in between. This CDR3 spans 14 amino acids. CDR3 sequence reads: CASSIATGKEKLFF. CDR3 nucleotides: TGTGCCAGTAGTATAGCTACAGGAAAGGAAAAACTGTTTTTT.

This rearrangement joins TRBV6-5 to TRBJ2-2; D remains unclear. V was cut by 6 bases and J by 3 bases, with 11 bases left in between. The CDR3 has 14 amino acids. In germline, CDR1 is MNHEY, CDR2 SVGAGI. CDR3 region: CASRKTADTGELFF. CDR3 bases: TGTGCCAGCAGAAAAACCGCAGACACCGGGGAGCTGTTTTTT.

This chain's CDR3 is CASSYSPDTRNQPQHF. Here the CDR3 DNA reads TGTGCCAGCAGTTACTCCCCGGACACCCGCAATCAGCCCCAGCATTTT. J is TRBJ1-5 and V is TRBV6-5; weak D call: TRBD1 (5 bases). With 0 bases removed from V and 2 bases from J, the gap between germline ends came to 11 bases. In germline, CDR1 is MNHEY, CDR2 SVGAGI. There are 16 residues in the CDR3.

This clone has just one count. This sequence joins TRBV28 and TRBJ2-7, with D possibly matching TRBD1 (6 bases). The V and J ends lost 9 bases and 2 bases respectively, with 23 bases between them. Germline V gene data show CDR1 as MDHEN and CDR2 as SYDVKM. CDR3 length equals 16 residues. CDR3: CASKNPQGRNTYEQYF. The CDR3, as DNA: TGTGCCAGTAAAAACCCACAGGGACGTAATACCTACGAGCAGTACTTC. Supplemented by reference TRBV28 and TRBJ2-7, the full variable domain reads DVKVTQSSRYLVKRTGEKVFLECVQDMDHENMFWYRQDPGLGLRLIYFSYDVKMKEKGDIPEGYSVSREKKERFSLILESASTNQTSMYLCASKNPQGRNTYEQYFGPGTRLTVT.

The V call is TRBV9, the J call TRBJ1-2; TRBD1 agrees at 7 bases. This CDR3 is built from 14 residues. V was pared by 3 bases and J by 5 bases, with 7 bases of the junction left unmatched. From germline, CDR1 is SGDLS and CDR2 YYNGEE. The CDR3 loop reads CASSDGGQLYGYTF. The CDR3 bases are TGTGCCAGCAGCGATGGGGGACAGTTGTATGGCTACACCTTC. The variable domain in full, completed from reference TRBV9 and TRBJ1-2, reads DSGVTQTPKHLITATGQRVTLRCSPRSGDLSVYWYQQSLDQGLQFLIQYYNGEERAKGNILERFSAQQFPDLHSELNLSSLELGDSALYFCASSDGGQLYGYTFGSGTRLTVV.

This clone was seen more than once but under ten times. The V and J genes are TRBV6-5 and TRBJ1-2; 8 bases map to TRBD1. The CDR3 is 14 amino acids. Trimming cost V 8 bases and J 5 bases; bases outside gene matches: 10. Germline CDR1 and CDR2: MNHEY and SVGAGI. This CDR3 reads CASGQGGSLYGYTF. The CDR3 bases are TGTGCCAGCGGACAGGGAGGTTCGTTGTATGGCTACACCTTC.

In this sample, this clone turned up a few times. This chain links TRBV7-2 with TRBJ2-3; the D gene is possibly TRBD2 (6 bases). The germline CDR1 and CDR2 sequences are SGHTA and FQGNSA. The CDR3 loop spans 16 amino acids. V lost 5 bases to trimming and J lost 2 bases, with 17 bases between them. The CDR3 nucleotides are TGTGCCAGCAGCCAAGGCGGCGCGGACTACACAGATACGCAGTATTTT. It specifies CASSQGGADYTDTQYF.

The CDR3 DNA reads TGTGCCAGTAGTCTCTCGGGCGGGTCGTTTACGAACACTGAAGCTTTCTTT. The encoded protein is CASSLSGGSFTNTEAFF. The genes are TRBV19 and TRBJ1-1; D unclear. There are 17 residues in the CDR3. The germline V and J ends were trimmed by 5 bases and 1 base, with 20 bases remaining between them. Germline loops: CDR1 LNHDA, CDR2 SQIVND (reference sequence).

The J gene is TRBJ2-4, the V gene TRBV4-3, with D tentatively TRBD1 (6 bases). This CDR3 is built from 16 residues. In germline, CDR1 is LGHNA, CDR2 YSLEER. The V end lost 0 bases, the J end lost 1 base, and 10 bases lay between the germline ends. The CDR3 spells CASSQDRTGAKNIQYF. As DNA, the CDR3 is TGCGCCAGCAGCCAAGATCGTACAGGGGCCAAAAACATTCAGTACTTC.

V is TRBV4-3 and J is TRBJ1-1, with TRBD1 as a possible D gene (6 bases). V lost 6 bases and J 3 bases, leaving 11 bases between the germline ends. The CDR3 has 13 residues. CDR1 and CDR2 (germline): LGHNA, YSLEER. CDR3 nucleotide sequence: TGCGCCAGCAGAGGGACATCCTACACTGAAGCTTTCTTT. Protein: CASRGTSYTEAFF.

This chain links TRBV5-1 with TRBJ2-5; 12 bases are a match to TRBD2. The CDR3 length is 17 residues. Germline V lookup: CDR1 SGHRS, CDR2 YFSETQ. V trimming: 2 bases; J trimming: 2 bases; junction bases outside the gene matches: 7. The CDR3 loop is CASSFLAGGPGQETQYF. CDR3 bases: TGCGCCAGCAGCTTTCTAGCGGGGGGGCCGGGACAAGAGACCCAGTACTTC.

The chain employs TRBV18 and TRBJ1-6; 10 bases fit TRBD1. With V trimmed by 5 bases and J by 5 bases, 3 bases remained unmatched. Germline V gives CDR1 KGHSH, CDR2 LQKENI. The CDR3 sequence is 15 residues long. CDR3 protein: CASSSTGGHNSPLHF. In DNA, the CDR3 is TGTGCCAGCTCATCGACAGGGGGCCATAATTCACCCCTCCACTTT.

CDR3 sequence (DNA): TGTGCCAGCAGCCTCTCAGGACAGGGAGAAGCTTTCTTT. It is translated as CASSLSGQGEAFF. This sequence joins TRBV7-3 and TRBJ1-1, with 8 positions matching TRBD1. CDR3 size: 13 residues. The ends lost 5 bases at V and 8 bases at J; junction bases unmatched: 7. CDR1 and CDR2 (germline): SGHTA, FQGTGA.

The V gene is TRBV9, the J gene TRBJ2-1, with TRBD2 matching over 9 bases. The germline CDR1 and CDR2 sequences are SGDLS and YYNGEE. V trimming: 4 bases; J trimming: 1 base; junction bases outside the gene matches: 12. The CDR3 loop spans 18 amino acids. The CDR3 nucleotides read TGTGCCAGCAGCTCCAGTTATAGCGGGGGTTCTTCCTACAATGAGCAGTTCTTC. Its translation is CASSSSYSGGSSYNEQFF.

V is TRBV18 and J is TRBJ2-1; 15 bases match TRBD2. Germline values: CDR1 KGHSH, CDR2 LQKENI. V lost 3 bases, J lost 6 bases, and 15 bases stayed unmatched. The CDR3 loop spans 20 amino acids. CDR3 coding DNA: TGTGCCAGCTCACCGTTGGACAGACGGACTAGCGGGGGGGCTTTCAATGAGCAGTTCTTC. Its protein is CASSPLDRRTSGGAFNEQFF. Drawing the rest from reference TRBV18 and TRBJ2-1, the complete variable domain is NAGVMQNPRHLVRRRGQEARLRCSPMKGHSHVYWYRQLPEEGLKFMVYLQKENIIDESGMPKERFSAEFPKEGPSILRIQQVVRGDSAAYFCASSPLDRRTSGGAFNEQFFGPGTRLTVL.

The V and J genes are TRBV18 and TRBJ2-2; 12 nucleotides match TRBD2. This CDR3 is built from 17 residues. Unmatched junction bases numbered 4, after V lost 3 bases and J lost 2 bases. Germline CDR1 is KGHSH and CDR2 is LQKENI. The CDR3: CASSPFGLAGNTGELFF. CDR3 DNA sequence: TGTGCCAGCTCACCTTTCGGACTAGCGGGAAACACCGGGGAGCTGTTTTTT.

This clone was found once. V gene TRBV7-9 combines with J gene TRBJ2-7, with 9 bases lining up with TRBD1. The V gene end was trimmed by 5 bases and the J gene end by 7 bases; junction bases not matched to a gene: 12. Germline lookup yields CDR1 SEHNR and CDR2 FQNEAQ (reference sequence). The CDR3 runs to 15 residues. In nucleotides, the CDR3 is TGTGCCAGCAGCCTTCCCGGGACAGGGACAGAGGAGCAGTACTTC. Encoded protein: CASSLPGTGTEEQYF.

The rearrangement joins TRBV7-3 to TRBJ1-5, with 8 bases matching TRBD1. The ends lost 1 base at V and 2 bases at J; junction bases unmatched: 4. The CDR3 is made up of 16 amino acids. Germline V gene data show CDR1 as SGHTA and CDR2 as FQGTGA. For the CDR3, the DNA is TGTGCCAGCAGCTTAAACCCGACAGGGGGCAATCAGCCCCAGCATTTT. Translating gives CASSLNPTGGNQPQHF.

The rearrangement links TRBV29-1 to TRBJ2-2; 9 bases map to TRBD1. J lost 4 bases, V lost 4 bases, and 1 base had no gene match. The CDR3 contains 13 residues. Germline V CDR1 and CDR2: SQVTM, ANQGSEA. DNA for the CDR3: TGCAGCGTTGCGACAGGGGGCACCGGGGAGCTGTTTTTT. It codes for CSVATGGTGELFF.

This clone turned up a few times. The CDR3 DNA reads as TGCGCCAGCAGCCAAGATTTCGGGACTAGCGGAACAGATACGCAGTATTTT. This gives the protein CASSQDFGTSGTDTQYF. This chain links TRBV4-1 with TRBJ2-3, with 11 bases that match TRBD2. CDR1 and CDR2 (germline): MGHRA, YSYEKL. V shed 0 bases, J shed 3 bases, and the junction held 5 bases outside the gene matches. The CDR3 loop spans 17 amino acids.

This chain connects TRBV10-3 to TRBJ1-2; D is uncertain. Germline lookup yields CDR1 ENHRY and CDR2 SYGVKD. The CDR3 sequence is 12 residues long. V dropped 7 bases and J dropped 8 bases, with 14 bases sitting between them. The CDR3 nucleotides are TGTGCCATCAACTTGGGTGGGGAGGGCTACACCTTC. Its protein product is CAINLGGEGYTF.

The chain uses TRBV7-2 and TRBJ2-3; TRBD1 matches at 7 bases. The germline V gene encodes CDR1 SGHTA and CDR2 FQGNSA. This CDR3 contains 15 residues. V dropped 3 bases and J dropped 2; count of bases not matched to a gene: 5. Here the CDR3 DNA reads TGTGCCAGCAGCTTGGGACAGCTCCTCACAGATACGCAGTATTTT. Encoded protein: CASSLGQLLTDTQYF.

The chain has TRBV9 and TRBJ1-2; D is ambiguous. The CDR3 covers 16 residues. Germline CDR1 is SGDLS and CDR2 is YYNGEE. V was shortened by 0 bases and J by 2 bases, with 14 bases between the two germline ends. This CDR3 is CASSVDPAGLNYGYTF. The DNA for the CDR3 is TGTGCCAGCAGCGTAGATCCGGCGGGGTTGAACTATGGCTACACCTTC.